The 24 T cell receptor beta chains below all came from one sample that was sequenced in a study of shared clonotypes between healthy human individuals. Profiled with immunoSEQ multiplex PCR; TCRdb holds only in-frame clones, not every one. The table has approximately 980,000 clones, over 60% seen once; the top ten hold approximately 1.5%. The sequenced sample was memory CD4+ T cells sorted from blood. Subset noted: CD45RA-negative fraction. Source of these receptors: a man aged 18 to 30 in good health.

This clone was seen many times. This rearrangement joins TRBV6-6 to TRBJ1-1, with a weak D call TRBD1 (5 bases). The CDR3 loop spans 14 amino acids. V was pared by 8 bases and J by 7 bases, with 20 bases between. Germline CDR1 reads MNHNY; CDR2 reads SVGAGI (reference sequence). CDR3 sequence reads: CASLWGIVTGEAFF. CDR3 nucleotides: TGTGCCAGCCTCTGGGGCATCGTAACGGGTGAAGCTTTCTTT.

The chain carries TRBV5-5 and TRBJ1-1; 7 nucleotides align to TRBD1. CDR1 and CDR2 (germline): SGHKS, YYEKEE (reference sequence). CDR3 size: 13 residues. V shed 4 bases, J shed 1 base, and the junction held 1 base outside the gene matches. CDR3 sequence (DNA): TGTGCCAGCAGCGGGACAGCGAACACTGAAGCTTTCTTT. Amino acid sequence: CASSGTANTEAFF.

The rearrangement joins TRBV5-1 to TRBJ1-1, with no clear D. The length of the CDR3 is 15 residues. Germline CDR1 is SGHRS and CDR2 is YFSETQ. The V gene lost 0 bases and the J gene lost 4 bases, with 13 bases spanning the gap. CDR3 in DNA: TGCGCCAGCAGCTTGGAGGCACCAACGGTCACTGAAGCTTTCTTT. This gives the protein CASSLEAPTVTEAFF.

Concerning this clone: Other DNA sequences in the same sample also yield this CDR3. The gene calls are TRBV19 and TRBJ2-1, with D perhaps TRBD2 (5 bases). CDR3 length: 14 amino acids. Germline assignment: CDR1 LNHDA and CDR2 SQIVND (reference sequence). The germline V and J ends were trimmed by 6 bases and 0 bases, with 9 bases remaining between them. This CDR3 is CASRRESSYNEQFF. For the CDR3, the DNA is TGTGCCAGTAGAAGGGAGAGCTCCTACAATGAGCAGTTCTTC.

The rearrangement uses TRBV27 and TRBJ2-3; D might be TRBD1 or TRBD2, each matching 6 bases. The germline V and J ends were trimmed by 6 bases and 6 bases, with 13 bases remaining between them. The CDR3 contains 13 residues. CDR1 is MNHEY, CDR2 SMNVEV, per germline (reference sequence). CDR3 sequence (DNA): TGTGCCAGCAGGCTTCGAGGGGGGGATACGCAGTATTTT. This encodes CASRLRGGDTQYF.

This rearrangement joins TRBV7-2 to TRBJ2-1, with TRBD2 as a possible D gene (6 bases). The V and J ends lost 5 bases and 2 bases respectively, with 16 bases between them. CDR3 length equals 16 residues. CDR1 SGHTA and CDR2 FQGNSA come from the germline V gene. The CDR3 is CASSRASSGPYNEQFF. CDR3 nucleotides: TGTGCCAGCAGCCGGGCCAGTAGCGGTCCCTACAATGAGCAGTTCTTC.

The chain links TRBV7-8 to TRBJ1-1, with 10 bases that match TRBD1. Germline V gives CDR1 SGHVS, CDR2 FQNEAQ. J gave up 12 bases and V 5 bases, and 6 bases lay outside the gene matches. The CDR3 loop spans 12 amino acids. The CDR3 DNA follows: TGTGCCAGCAGCCTAGACAGGGGGCGGACTTTCTTT. It translates to CASSLDRGRTFF. The full variable domain, its missing parts supplied by reference TRBV7-8 and TRBJ1-1, is GAGVSQSPRYKVAKRGQDVALRCDPISGHVSLFWYQQALGQGPEFLTYFQNEAQLDKSGLPSDRFFAERPEGSVSTLKIQRTQQEDSAVYLCASSLDRGRTFFGQGTRLTVV.

The chain links TRBV19 to TRBJ2-6; unclear D gene. CDR1 is LNHDA, CDR2 SQIVND, per germline (reference sequence). Trimming removed 7 bases from V and 2 bases from J, with 6 bases in between. The CDR3 has 13 residues. This chain's CDR3 is CASISPGANVLTF. As DNA, the CDR3 is TGTGCCAGTATCTCCCCTGGGGCCAACGTCCTGACTTTC.

The rearrangement joins TRBV2 to TRBJ2-2; perhaps TRBD1 as D (5 bases). V was shortened by 10 bases and J by 4 bases, with 16 bases between the two germline ends. The CDR3 loop spans 14 amino acids. CDR1 SNHLY and CDR2 FYNNEI come from the germline V gene. This CDR3 reads CATASQGATGELFF. For the CDR3, the DNA is TGTGCCACCGCCAGCCAAGGGGCCACCGGGGAGCTGTTTTTT.

In its sample, this clone was seen many times. The V gene is TRBV30, the J gene TRBJ2-7; 9 bases are shared with TRBD2. Germline values: CDR1 GTSNPN, CDR2 SVGIG (reference sequence). Losses at the gene ends were 5 bases for V and 4 bases for J; bases not matched to a gene: 9. The CDR3 has 14 residues. This CDR3 reads CAWGRGGAKYEQYF. For the CDR3, the DNA is TGTGCCTGGGGCCGCGGGGGGGCGAAATACGAGCAGTACTTC.

Points on this clone: The sample carries other DNA sequences with the same CDR3. V gene TRBV6-1 combines with J gene TRBJ1-5; the D is unclear. Deletions cut 0 bases from V and 7 bases from J, with 10 bases between. The CDR3 sequence is 14 residues long. The germline gives CDR1 MNHNS, CDR2 SASEGT. The DNA of the CDR3 is TGTGCCAGCAGTGAAGCAGGACGGAACCAGCCCCAGCATTTT. It encodes CASSEAGRNQPQHF.

The chain recombines TRBV7-2 with TRBJ2-7; 7 nucleotides agree with TRBD2. Germline loops: CDR1 SGHTA, CDR2 FQGNSA. V dropped 1 base and J dropped 0; count of bases not matched to a gene: 12. The CDR3 extends over 18 amino acids. The CDR3 coding sequence is TGTGCCAGCAGCTTAGGGCGCCGGCTAGCGGCCGTCTCCTACGAGCAGTACTTC. This codes for CASSLGRRLAAVSYEQYF.

The chain carries TRBV2 and TRBJ2-1; a weak D match, TRBD2 (6 bases). Germline V lookup: CDR1 SNHLY, CDR2 FYNNEI. The germline V and J ends were trimmed by 8 bases and 4 bases, with 18 bases remaining between them. The CDR3 sequence is 15 residues long. The CDR3 DNA reads as TGTGCCAGCGGGGAGCGGAGGGAGCAATACAATGAGCAGTTCTTC. This encodes CASGERREQYNEQFF.

The chain combines TRBV5-6 with TRBJ1-2, with TRBD1 matching over 7 bases. Looked up from germline, CDR1 is SGHDT and CDR2 is YYEEEE. This CDR3 spans 13 amino acids. V dropped 4 bases and J dropped 4; count of bases not matched to a gene: 4. This chain's CDR3 is CASSKGQFYGYTF. CDR3 DNA: TGTGCCAGCAGCAAGGGACAGTTCTATGGCTACACCTTC.

The chain joins TRBV7-2 to TRBJ2-7; D might be TRBD1 or TRBD2, each matching 5 bases. Trimming shortened V by 7 bases and J by 2 bases, and 15 bases separated the two germline ends. CDR1 and CDR2 (germline): SGHTA, FQGNSA. The CDR3 extends over 14 amino acids. This chain's CDR3 is CASTSGTQPYEQYF. CDR3 nucleotide sequence: TGTGCCAGCACCTCCGGGACGCAGCCCTACGAGCAGTACTTC.

The chain has TRBV7-8 and TRBJ1-2; 8 bases align to TRBD1. J gave up 4 bases and V 3 bases, and 13 bases lay outside the gene matches. This CDR3 region has 17 residues. CDR1 SGHVS and CDR2 FQNEAQ come from the germline V gene. CDR3 sequence: CASSLSQGALAAYGYTF. Here the CDR3 DNA reads TGTGCCAGCAGCTTGTCGCAGGGGGCGCTTGCTGCCTATGGCTACACCTTC.

The chain is built from TRBV28 and TRBJ2-5; D may be TRBD2 (6 bases). The CDR3 extends over 16 amino acids. The germline gives CDR1 MDHEN, CDR2 SYDVKM. Deletions cut 4 bases from V and 1 base from J, with 16 bases between. This chain's CDR3 is CASSSGGFGGQETQYF. As DNA, the CDR3 is TGTGCCAGCAGTTCGGGTGGCTTCGGGGGCCAAGAGACCCAGTACTTC.

The V and J genes are TRBV6-1 and TRBJ2-1, with TRBD2 matching 7 bases. CDR1 MNHNS and CDR2 SASEGT come from the germline V gene. The CDR3 consists of 14 residues. Trimming took 3 bases from V and 3 from J; bases not matched to a gene: 2. CDR3 amino acids: CASSDERGYNEQFF. In nucleotides, the CDR3 is TGTGCCAGCAGTGATGAGCGGGGCTACAATGAGCAGTTCTTC.

This clone was detected only a few times. This rearrangement joins TRBV6-4 to TRBJ1-1, with 7 bases aligning to TRBD1. Germline CDR1 is MRHNA and CDR2 is SNTAGT. The CDR3 covers 13 residues. Trimming cost V 6 bases and J 4 bases; bases outside gene matches: 5. CDR3 protein: CASSSTGTTEAFF. The CDR3 DNA reads as TGTGCCAGCAGCTCGACAGGGACCACTGAAGCTTTCTTT.

This rearrangement joins TRBV7-8 to TRBJ2-7; perhaps TRBD1 as D (6 bases). The V end was cut by 5 bases, the J end by 1 base, with 15 bases between. Per the germline V gene, CDR1 is SGHVS and CDR2 is FQNEAQ. There are 15 residues in the CDR3. CDR3 amino acids: CASSPRAGESYEQYF. CDR3 in DNA: TGTGCCAGCAGCCCCCGCGCAGGGGAGTCCTACGAGCAGTACTTC.

This clone was seen only a few times. The chain combines TRBV6-5 with TRBJ1-6, with TRBD1 matching over 9 bases. V gave up 6 bases and J gave up 10 bases; unmatched junction bases: 10. CDR1 is MNHEY and CDR2 is SVGAGI in the germline V gene. This CDR3 comprises 15 residues. CDR3 residues: CASSPDRGERSPLHF. In nucleotides, the CDR3 is TGTGCCAGCAGCCCGGACAGGGGAGAACGCTCACCCCTCCACTTT.

CDR3 sequence (DNA): TGTGCCAGCAGGGGGATAGGGGTTGGACCCCCGTGGTCACCCCTCCACTTT. Translation gives CASRGIGVGPPWSPLHF. The rearrangement uses TRBV2 and TRBJ1-6; D possibly corresponds to TRBD1 (5 bases). V was shortened by 6 bases and J by 10 bases, with 25 bases between the two germline ends. CDR1 SNHLY and CDR2 FYNNEI come from the germline V gene. The CDR3 runs to 17 residues.

The CDR3 DNA follows: TGTGCCAGCAGCCCCCCGGGAGGGCGGGAGACCCAGTACTTC. It is translated as CASSPPGGRETQYF. The chain carries TRBV7-2 and TRBJ2-5; 8 bases are shared with TRBD2. Germline CDR1 SGHTA, CDR2 FQGNSA. J gave up 5 bases and V 5 bases, and 7 bases lay outside the gene matches. The CDR3 is 14 residues long.

For this clone: A far bigger clonotype differs at one base, so this is likely a read error. This chain joins TRBV5-8 and TRBJ2-6; a weak D match, TRBD1 (6 bases). Trimming stripped 1 base from V and 2 bases from J, with 7 bases between. CDR1 SGHTS and CDR2 YDEGEE come from the germline V gene. There are 15 residues in the CDR3. The DNA for the CDR3 is TGTGCCAGCAGCTTGACAGGGACTGGGGCCAACGTCCTGACTTTC. Translation: CASSLTGTGANVLTF. The entire variable domain, with the rest obtained from reference TRBV5-8 and TRBJ2-6, is as follows: EAGVTQSPTHLIKTRGQQATLRCSPISGHTSVYWYQQALGLGLQFLLWYDEGEERNRGNFPPRFSGRQFPNYSSELNVNALELEDSALYLCASSLTGTGANVLTFGAGSRLTVL.